One T cell receptor beta chain is described in this entry. Its antigen remains undetermined. Per-base qualities were not stored, and no clone one base away is much larger. To sequence the TCRbeta CDR3 region, genomic DNA was isolated from the sorted cells. The immunoSEQ Assay was used to sequence the TCRbeta CDR3 regions. TCRdb carries this immuneACCESS record with in-frame sequences only. Its versions omit some clonotypes, under half of them owing to an unresolved V gene in the studies checked, with the rest unexplained. The table for this sample lists roughly 56,000 clones; roughly 88% of them were counted only once. About 2.6% of the sample comes from the top ten. This sample is drawn from a study of OX40 agonist ivuxolimab in advanced cancers. Describing the broader study: Ivuxolimab was a fully human IgG2 agonistic monoclonal antibody targeting the costimulatory receptor OX40 (CD134). Intravenous ivuxolimab was administered to patients every 2 weeks at six dose levels: 0.01, 0.1, 0.3, 1.5, 3 and 10 mg/kg. Of the roughly 50 dose-escalation patients, hepatocellular carcinoma was present in around 19, melanoma in approximately 15, renal cell carcinoma in 9 and head and neck cancer in 9. In the dose-escalation cohort, approximately 80% of patients were male, and the mean age was roughly 60 years with a range of roughly 20 to 79. Prior anti-PD-1, anti-PD-L1 or anti-CTLA-4 therapy was permitted, and 35% to 40% of dose-escalation patients had received checkpoint inhibitors. Partial responses were achieved by three dose-escalation patients, of whom one had hepatocellular carcinoma and two had cutaneous melanoma. Peripheral TCRbeta sequencing aimed to test whether ivuxolimab altered TCR sequence diversity and caused clonal T-cell expansion. The monotherapy dose-escalation portion (N ≈ 52 patients) of the phase I ivuxolimab trial is reported in the paper.

The trial excluded patients who had a history of autoimmune disease or were on systemic immunosuppression. Peripheral blood for TCR sequencing was drawn from every dose cohort at baseline, at cycle 4 day 1 and at cycle 7 day 1. Samples were obtained from an open-label, multicenter, first-in-human phase I dose-escalation trial of ivuxolimab. The trial enrolled adults with locally advanced or metastatic head and neck squamous cell, hepatocellular, melanoma or renal cell carcinoma. Before TCR sequencing, CD4+ T cells and CD8+ T cells were sorted from peripheral blood as separate populations. As encoded in the germline V gene, CDR1 is SNHLY while CDR2 is FYNNEI. V lost 6 bases and J lost 4 bases, and the count of bases not matched to a germline gene is 3. The CDR3 numbers 13 residues from cysteine through phenylalanine. Only CDR3 DNA remains: 39 bases, in frame from the first base. Study-level results and caveats: In the 0.1-3.0 mg/kg groups, partial responders were among the patients with the lowest normalized peripheral clonal expansion, particularly in CD8+ T cells. On average, CD8+ T cells showed more expanded clones than CD4+ T cells after ivuxolimab. Clonal expansion of both CD4+ and CD8+ blood T cells was observed from baseline to week 6 at doses 0.1 to 3.0 mg/kg. Low levels of normalized T-cell clonal expansion were also shown by some nonresponding patients. Which antigens the clonally expanded peripheral T cells were specific for was not determined.

The starting material was CD4+ or CD8+ T cells sorted from blood, obtained in a trial of the OX40 agonist ivuxolimab. Rearrangement joined TRBV2 to TRBJ2-5; the central 9 bases match TRBD2. This clonotype was obtained from an adult with an advanced solid tumor such as melanoma, head and neck, liver or kidney cancer. The CDR3 protein sequence reads: CASSAGGGETQYF. The DNA sequence follows: TGTGCCAGCAGCGCGGGGGGGGGAGAGACCCAGTACTTC.